The 13 T cell receptor beta chains below come from one sample, sequenced in a study of cytomegalovirus exposure and HLA in healthy donors. Primers: 60 Vbeta forward and 13 Jbeta reverse. Profiled with immunoSEQ multiplex PCR; TCRdb holds only in-frame clones, not every one. The data show tens of thousands of clones, with roughly 89% seen just once and 10% to 12% held by the top ten. Sequenced input: PBMCs. These receptors were obtained from a woman in her 40s in good health and CMV-seropositive.

This clone appeared a single time. The V call is TRBV9, the J call TRBJ1-1; no definite D call. CDR1 is SGDLS, CDR2 YYNGEE, per germline. Trimming shortened V by 2 bases and J by 5 bases, and 7 bases separated the two germline ends. CDR3 length: 12 residues. Here the CDR3 DNA reads TGTGCCAGCAGCGTTGACGGGACTGAAGCTTTCTTT. It translates to CASSVDGTEAFF.

The rearrangement uses TRBV5-1 and TRBJ2-7; D is unclear. Trimming left V 3 bases short and J 4 bases short, with 8 bases between. This CDR3 is 12 amino acids long. The V gene's germline CDR1 is SGHRS and CDR2 YFSETQ. This chain's CDR3 is CASSSHKYEQYF. The CDR3, as DNA: TGCGCCAGCAGCTCTCACAAGTACGAGCAGTACTTC.

The chain employs TRBV21-1 and TRBJ1-5; the D segment call TRBD1 is taken from the table without a DNA check. TRBV21-1 corresponds to a pseudogene. This CDR3 contains 19 residues. The DNA for the CDR3 is TGTGCCAGCAGCAGACTTAGCTCACAGGGGGTTGGAGGCAATCAGCCCCAGCATTTT. Translated: CASSRLSSQGVGGNQPQHF.

This rearrangement joins TRBV7-9 to TRBJ1-1; no firm D call. Looked up from germline, CDR1 is SEHNR and CDR2 is FQNEAQ (reference sequence). Between the trimmed V and J ends, which lost 5 bases and 7 bases, there was a span of 23 bases. This CDR3 has 16 residues. The CDR3 sequence: CASSPEWRPPFGEAFF. The DNA for the CDR3 is TGTGCCAGCAGCCCCGAGTGGAGGCCGCCTTTCGGTGAAGCTTTCTTT.

The chain has TRBV28 and TRBJ1-3; D possibly corresponds to TRBD1 (6 bases). Deletions cut 2 bases from V and 2 bases from J, with 10 bases between. The CDR3 contains 15 residues. Germline V gene sequence: CDR1 MDHEN, CDR2 SYDVKM. CDR3 sequence: CASSLMAGAGNTIYF. The DNA for the CDR3 is TGTGCCAGCAGTTTAATGGCAGGGGCTGGAAACACCATATATTTT. The full variable domain, rest sourced from reference TRBV28 and TRBJ1-3, is DVKVTQSSRYLVKRTGEKVFLECVQDMDHENMFWYRQDPGLGLRLIYFSYDVKMKEKGDIPEGYSVSREKKERFSLILESASTNQTSMYLCASSLMAGAGNTIYFGEGSWLTVV.

The gene calls are TRBV10-3 and TRBJ2-7; possible D gene TRBD2, 5 bases. This CDR3 is built from 14 residues. CDR1 ENHRY and CDR2 SYGVKD come from the germline V gene. Trimming cost V 2 bases and J 5 bases, with 13 bases left between them. The DNA of the CDR3 is TGTGCCATCAGTGAGATCCGGGGTGAGGACGAGCAGTACTTC. This encodes CAISEIRGEDEQYF.

Points on this clone: Its ends do not fully match the called genes, so a read error is possible. This chain connects TRBV7-9 to TRBJ2-3, with D perhaps matching TRBD2 (5 bases). Germline V lookup: CDR1 SEHNR, CDR2 FQNEAQ (reference sequence). This CDR3 has 14 amino acids. This chain's CDR3 is CSSSLARSSDTQYF. The CDR3 nucleotides read TGTTCCAGCAGCTTAGCGAGATCGTCAGATACGCAGTATTTT.

This clone came up once. The chain employs TRBV28 and TRBJ2-7; TRBD1 matches at 9 bases. Looked up from germline, CDR1 is MDHEN and CDR2 is SYDVKM. The V gene end was trimmed by 6 bases and the J gene end by 6 bases; junction bases not matched to a gene: 15. CDR3 size: 16 residues. The CDR3 here is CASRPSGQGRRGEQYF. In nucleotides, the CDR3 is TGTGCCAGCAGGCCCTCTGGACAGGGGAGACGGGGCGAGCAGTACTTC.

V and J are TRBV7-9 and TRBJ2-7; D is perhaps TRBD1 (5 bases). The CDR3 spans 15 residues. The germline V gene has CDR1 SEHNR and CDR2 FQNEAQ (reference sequence). V was pared by 1 base and J by 2 bases, with 12 bases between. CDR3 sequence (DNA): TGTGCCAGCAGCTTAGTTCTGGGGCCCACCTACGAGCAGTACTTC. It encodes CASSLVLGPTYEQYF.

This chain joins TRBV25-1 and TRBJ1-2, with 10 nucleotides matching TRBD1. This CDR3 is built from 14 residues. Germline V gene data show CDR1 as MGHDK and CDR2 as SYGVNS. J gave up 8 bases and V 2 bases, and 5 bases lay outside the gene matches. The CDR3 sequence is CASSEGDRGGGYTF. Written as DNA, the CDR3 is TGTGCCAGCAGTGAAGGGGACAGGGGCGGCGGCTACACCTTC.

The CDR3: CASSPPGQGNSPLHF. The CDR3 DNA reads TGTGCCAGTAGTCCCCCGGGACAGGGCAATTCACCCCTCCACTTT. This chain connects TRBV19 to TRBJ1-6; 9 bases are a match to TRBD1. CDR1 is LNHDA and CDR2 is SQIVND in the germline V gene (reference sequence). This CDR3 has 15 residues. V shed 5 bases and J 7 bases; nucleotides not matched to a gene: 6.

The V call is TRBV19, the J call TRBJ1-1, with a possible D match to TRBD1 (5 bases). Germline V gene lookup returns CDR1 LNHDA and CDR2 SQIVND (reference sequence). There are 13 residues in the CDR3. Trimming pared 2 bases from V and 1 base from J, leaving 5 bases between. In DNA, the CDR3 is TGTGCCAGTAGTATACAGGGGAACACTGAAGCTTTCTTT. Amino acid sequence: CASSIQGNTEAFF.

The CDR3 DNA is TGTGCCAGCAGTTACGGATCTGGGACTCTGAACACCATATATTTT. It yields the protein CASSYGSGTLNTIYF. This chain links TRBV6-5 with TRBJ1-3; tentative D call: TRBD1 (5 bases). There are 15 residues in the CDR3. The V end lost 2 bases, the J end lost 7 bases, and 15 bases lay between the germline ends. Germline V lookup: CDR1 MNHEY, CDR2 SVGAGI.